A few counts support the clone carrying this T cell receptor beta chain. As yet, its antigen is unknown. TCRdb ran MiXCR on the PCR reads. In the table there are around 46,000 clones, roughly a fifth of which are singletons. No patient received treatment before thyroid surgery. The data were taken from a study of metastatic and nonmetastatic thyroid tumors. Study-wide background: A comparison of repertoires was made across blood and tumor or nodule tissue from malignant and benign thyroid patients. Findings and limits, study-wide: When malignant thyroid tumors were compared with benign nodules, TCR beta diversity was reportedly significantly higher in the malignant tumors. This held in both blood and tumor samples.

Trimming removed 2 bases from V and 3 bases from J; junction bases left unmatched: 6. Germline V gene lookup returns CDR1 MNHEY and CDR2 SVGAGI. The CDR3 is 16 residues long. The rearrangement uses TRBV6-5 and TRBJ2-7; 11 bases agree with TRBD2. Sequencing was carried out using blood. This TCR was sampled from a male donor with papillary thyroid cancer or a benign thyroid nodule (not recorded which). Some clones in this sample may be carry-over from other donors' samples. The CDR3 region has the DNA TGTGCCAGCAGTTACCAATATAGCGGGAGGGGCTACGAGCAGTACTTC. Encoded protein: CASSYQYSGRGYEQYF.